The rows below give T cell receptor beta chains drawn from one sample of a study of cytomegalovirus exposure and HLA in healthy donors. The method was immunoSEQ multiplex PCR; TCRdb's version includes in-frame clones alone and lacks a portion of them. Of roughly 180,000 clones in the sample, around 82% are singletons; the top ten hold roughly 2.5%. The specimen was PBMCs. The receptors derive from a woman between 25 and 40 years old in good health and CMV-seropositive. Each CDR3 is given without its conserved first and last residue. Clone size is not always given. Where it is, it says once, few, many or a class for expanded clones.

v_gene	abundance	CDR3aa
TRBV28	-	ATTSGGSYEQY
TRBV7-3	few	ASSSTGLVEQF
TRBV28	-	ASSTRTGGSRGYT
TRBV11-2	few	ASSLDRGGWGKLF
TRBV2	-	ASRPPGSNEKLF
TRBV28	-	ASSSRLNRGRSNYGYT
TRBV27	-	ASPPGRGEQF
TRBV6-1	few	ASSEVWGPGNQPQH
TRBV5-4	-	ASSRGGTGAPVVY
TRBV28	-	ASSPGSPYEQY